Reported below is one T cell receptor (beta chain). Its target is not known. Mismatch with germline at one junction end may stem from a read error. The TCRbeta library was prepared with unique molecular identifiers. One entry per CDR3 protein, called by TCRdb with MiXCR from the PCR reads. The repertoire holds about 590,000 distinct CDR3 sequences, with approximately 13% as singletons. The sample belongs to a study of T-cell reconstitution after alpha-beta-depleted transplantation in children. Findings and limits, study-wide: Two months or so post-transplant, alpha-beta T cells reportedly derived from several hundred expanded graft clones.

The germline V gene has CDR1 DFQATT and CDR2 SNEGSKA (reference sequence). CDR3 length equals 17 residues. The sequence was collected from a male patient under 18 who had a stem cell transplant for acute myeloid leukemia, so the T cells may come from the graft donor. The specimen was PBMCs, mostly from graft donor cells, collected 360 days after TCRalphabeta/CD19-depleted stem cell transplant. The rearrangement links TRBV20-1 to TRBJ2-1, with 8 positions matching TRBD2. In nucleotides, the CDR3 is TGCTGTGCTAGAGGTCCCGGGACTAGGAGGGAAATCAATGAGCAGTTCTTC. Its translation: CCARGPGTRREINEQFF.